Listed below are T cell receptor beta chains from one sample, sequenced in a study of T cells in Graves' hyperthyroidism and ophthalmopathy. Each CDR3 protein gets one entry after TCRdb re-called the multiplex PCR reads with MiXCR. The data contain 600,000 to 800,000 distinct CDR3 sequences, 30% to 40% of them singletons. Sequencing input: blood. The origin of the receptors is a woman aged 40-49 years with Graves' hyperthyroidism. CDR3s include the opening cysteine and the closing phenylalanine or tryptophan. The D gene is left open where the match is weak. Part of the rows lack a size; the others show once, few, many or a class for expanded clones.

>TRBV10-3|TRBJ2-2|-|TRBD2
TGTGCCATCAGTGAAGGGACTAGCAGCGCCGGGGAGCAGTTTTTT
CAISEGTSSAGEQFF
>TRBV2|TRBJ2-5|many|-
TGTGCCAGCAGGCTAGAAGAGACCCAGTACTTC
CASRLEETQYF
>TRBV24-1|TRBJ2-6|many|TRBD1
TGTGCCACCAGTGCCCTAGACAGGGCTGGGGCCAACGTCCTGACTTTC
CATSALDRAGANVLTF
>TRBV10-1|TRBJ1-1|-|-
TGTGCCAGCTCACCATACGAGGGCACGGACACTGAAGCTTTCTTT
CASSPYEGTDTEAFF
>TRBV19|TRBJ1-1|-|-
TGTGCCAGTAGTATAGTAGGAGTTCCCACTGAAGCTTTCTTT
CASSIVGVPTEAFF
>TRBV20-1|TRBJ2-2|few|TRBD1
TGCAGTGCCCGAGATGCAGGGGGCGGGGAGCTGTTTTTT
CSARDAGGGELFF
>TRBV5-5|TRBJ2-2|-|-
TGTGCCAGCAGCCAAGACCAGGGAAGTTACACCGGGGAGCTGTTTTTT
CASSQDQGSYTGELFF
>TRBV20-1|TRBJ2-1|-|-
TGCAGTGCTAGTCAGGGCGACATCTTC
CSASQGDIF
>TRBV4-2|TRBJ1-2|many|-
TGTGCCAGCAGCCAAGATGAGGTCGGGGGGCGCGATGGCTACACCTTC
CASSQDEVGGRDGYTF
>TRBV16|TRBJ1-2|-|-
TGTGCCAGCAGCTTACAGACAGGAGCCCATGGCTACACCTTC
CASSLQTGAHGYTF
>TRBV28|TRBJ2-7|-|TRBD2
TGTGCCAGCAGTCTCACCGGGACTAGCGGGATGCAGTACTTC
CASSLTGTSGMQYF
>TRBV6-2/TRBV6-3|TRBJ2-5|-|TRBD1
TGTGCCAGCAGTTCCCCCGACAGGGGGCGCTGGGAGACCCAGTACTTC
CASSSPDRGRWETQYF
>TRBV7-9|TRBJ1-1|few|TRBD1
TGCGCCAGCAGCCAAGATAGGGGGCAAGCCACTGAAGCTTTCTTT
CASSQDRGQATEAFF
>TRBV5-1|TRBJ1-2|once|-
TGCGCCAGCAGCTTGTCCCCCAGGAGATGGCAGGCCGGGTACTATGGCTACACCTTC
CASSLSPRRWQAGYYGYTF
>TRBV28|TRBJ1-1|-|-
TGTGCCAGCAGTTTTGACGATAGGAACACTGAAGCTTTCTTT
CASSFDDRNTEAFF
>TRBV7-9|TRBJ2-1|-|-
TGTGCCAGCAGCTTAGCAAGTGGGCAGGGAGGTAGTGAGCAGTTCTTC
CASSLASGQGGSEQFF
>TRBV29-1|TRBJ2-7|many|TRBD1
TGCAGCGTTGAGGGGACAGGGGGCACCGAGCAGTACTTC
CSVEGTGGTEQYF
>TRBV20-1|TRBJ2-7|many|-
TGCAGTGCTACAGGGGATTCCTACGAGCAGTACTTC
CSATGDSYEQYF
>TRBV7-9|TRBJ2-7|many|-
TGTGCCAGCAGCTTCAGAGATACAGACGAGCAGTACTTC
CASSFRDTDEQYF
>TRBV11-2|TRBJ1-2|-|-
TGTGCCAGCAGTCCCACAGGGACGGGAAACTATGGCTACGCCTTC
CASSPTGTGNYGYAF
>TRBV6-5|TRBJ2-7|-|TRBD2
TGTGCCAGCAGTTACTCGAGACTAGCGGGAGGGTCTGACGAGCAGTACTTC
CASSYSRLAGGSDEQYF
>TRBV7-8|TRBJ2-4|-|-
TGTGCCAGCAGCTTAGGGTTTGGGAACATTCAGTACTTC
CASSLGFGNIQYF
>TRBV7-8|TRBJ1-4|once|-
TGTGCCAGCAGCCCCCACCCAGGAGAAAAACTGTTTTTT
CASSPHPGEKLFF
>TRBV11-2|TRBJ1-1|few|-
TGTGCCAGCAGCTTAGCCGTCGAAGCCGAAGCTTTCTTT
CASSLAVEAEAFF
>TRBV5-1|TRBJ1-6|few|-
TGCGCCAGCAGCTTTGCGTCCAATAATTCACCCCTCCACTTT
CASSFASNNSPLHF
>TRBV2|TRBJ1-1|few|-
TGTGCCAGCAGTCGCGAAGGGAGCACTGAAGCTTTCTTT
CASSREGSTEAFF
>TRBV5-6|TRBJ2-7|-|TRBD1
TGTGCCAGCAGCTTGTTGACAGGGGTCGAGGAGCAGTACTTC
CASSLLTGVEEQYF
>TRBV29-1|TRBJ2-1|few|-
TGCAGCGTACCGGGTGAGCAGTTCTTC
CSVPGEQFF
>TRBV15|TRBJ2-7|many|-
TGTGCCACCAGCAGAGACAGGGGATTCCATTACGAGCAGTACTTC
CATSRDRGFHYEQYF
>TRBV29-1|TRBJ1-2|-|-
TGCAGCGTTATCCGGGGGCCTAACTATGGCTACACCTTC
CSVIRGPNYGYTF
>TRBV5-4|TRBJ2-7|once|-
TGTGCCAGCAGCTTATTTCCGGGAACTCGCTACGAGCAGTACTTC
CASSLFPGTRYEQYF
>TRBV29-1|TRBJ2-5|many|-
TGCAGCGTTGAGCTATTTTGGTCGGTAGAGACCCAGTACTTC
CSVELFWSVETQYF
>TRBV4-3|TRBJ2-7|-|TRBD1
TGCGCCAGCAGCCAGCACCCGGGACAGGGCTACGAGCAGTACTTC
CASSQHPGQGYEQYF
>TRBV7-9|TRBJ2-7|many|-
TGTGCCAGCAGCACCCCCGTAGGATTCGGGGAGCAGTACTTC
CASSTPVGFGEQYF
>TRBV7-2|TRBJ2-6|-|-
TGTGCCAGCAGCTTAGCAGTAACTTCTGGGGCCAACGTCCTGACTTTC
CASSLAVTSGANVLTF
>TRBV7-9|TRBJ2-7|-|-
TGTGCCAGCTCGGCTACATCTCCCTACGAGCAGTACTTC
CASSATSPYEQYF
>TRBV12-5|TRBJ1-1|few|-
TGTGCTAGTGGTCTCAAAACTGGGGCAAACTGGAACACTGAAGCTTTCTTT
CASGLKTGANWNTEAFF
>TRBV28|TRBJ1-2|few|-
TGTGCCAGCACCTTCAGGTTTCAGAATCTAAATGGCTACACCTTC
CASTFRFQNLNGYTF
>TRBV10-3|TRBJ1-4|many|-
TGTGCCATCACCCAGGGGTTGCATGAAAAACTGTTTTTT
CAITQGLHEKLFF
>TRBV29-1|TRBJ1-2|many|TRBD1
TGCAGCGGCCTGCGTCCAGGACAGGGGAGCTATGGCTACACCTTC
CSGLRPGQGSYGYTF
>TRBV11-2|TRBJ2-3|-|-
TGTGCCAGCAGCTTAGTCTCGTCGGGAAGCACAGATACGCAGTATTTT
CASSLVSSGSTDTQYF
>TRBV7-9|TRBJ2-7|many|-
TGTGCCAGCAGTTCGACATGGGTTCGCTACGAGCAGTACTTC
CASSSTWVRYEQYF
>TRBV2|TRBJ2-7|few|TRBD2
TGTGCCAGCAGTTATGGGGATCCTAGCGGGATATACGAGCAGTACTTC
CASSYGDPSGIYEQYF
>TRBV10-3|TRBJ1-2|many|-
TGTGCCATCACACGCCAGGGAGAACTTGGCTACACCTTC
CAITRQGELGYTF